The source of this TCR beta chain is a study of control samples from healthy donors and cancer patients. Generated by immunoSEQ multiplex PCR, the TCRdb table keeps only in-frame clones and is missing some. The sample has 110,000 or so clones, about 80% seen once. A note on this clone: The junction departs from the called germline gene at one end, perhaps through a read error.

Germline CDR1 SSHAT, CDR2 FNYEAQ (reference sequence). The CDR3 has 15 residues. V and J are TRBV7-7 and TRBJ2-3, with 14 bases identical to TRBD2. Source material: blood. The TCR originated in a woman aged 50 to 60 in good health. CDR3 region: CASSKGLAGVDTQYF. In DNA form, the CDR3 reads TGTGCTAGCAGCAAGGGACTAGCGGGGGTAGATACGCAGTATTTT.